The sequence of this TCR beta chain was determined in a study of T cells of healthy individuals. Each CDR3 protein is one row after TCRdb ran MiXCR on the 5' RACE reads. The table lists about 96,000 distinct CDR3 sequences, roughly a sixth of them singletons. The germline V and J ends were trimmed by 0 bases and 4 bases, with 10 bases remaining between them. The CDR3 consists of 14 residues. From germline, CDR1 is SGHRS and CDR2 YFSETQ. The origin of this receptor is a human donor in good health. V usage is TRBV5-1 and J usage is TRBJ1-1; D unclear. The CDR3 reads CASSLEAESTEAFF. The CDR3 DNA follows: TGCGCCAGCAGCTTGGAAGCGGAAAGCACTGAAGCTTTCTTT.